This TCR beta chain emerged from a study of cytomegalovirus exposure and HLA in healthy donors. Whole-study context: The 110 or so validation repertoires, a later analysis reported, used the same platform as the 550 to 800 first-cohort repertoires. Study-level results: The study labeled 164 TCR beta chains cytomegalovirus-associated.

Assay used: immunoSEQ multiplex PCR; TCRdb lists only in-frame clones, some missing. The repertoire holds about 120,000 clones, 88% seen once, with about 6% in the top ten. CDR1 and CDR2 (germline): LNHDA, SQIVND (reference sequence). The CDR3 runs to 14 residues. V lost 3 bases to trimming and J lost 4 bases; unmatched junction nucleotides: 3. As concerns this clone: No antigen is known for it.

The donors were members of the roughly 120-subject validation cohort (separate from the roughly 700-subject first cohort). The chain couples TRBV19 to TRBJ1-2, with 9 bases identical to TRBD1. The sequenced sample was PBMCs. The TCR originated in a woman between 18 and 29 years old in good health and CMV-seropositive. CDR3: CASSIAGQGYGYTF. CDR3 nucleotides: TGTGCCAGTAGTATTGCGGGACAGGGCTATGGCTACACCTTC.